These T cell receptor beta chains were read from a single sample in a study of PD-L1 blockade in urothelial cancer. Here immunoSEQ multiplex PCR was the method, and the copy in TCRdb shows in-frame clones only, minus some. The sample includes 55,000 to 75,000 clones, around four fifths of them seen just once. The sequencing here drew on PBMCs, taken around atezolizumab (anti-PD-L1) treatment. All receptors derive from an older man with urothelial cancer. Both conserved end residues are part of each CDR3. A D gene is named only where the DNA matches it firmly. The size field is filled for only some rows; it gives once, few, many or a size class.

size: few
length: 10
D: .
J: TRBJ1-5
V: TRBV20-1
DNA: TGCAGCAGTAGCAATCAGCCCCAGCATTTT
CDR3: CSSSNQPQHF

size: .
length: 13
D: .
J: TRBJ2-7
V: TRBV6-1
DNA: TGTGCCAGCAGTGTTTACAGAACCTACGAGCAGTACTTC
CDR3: CASSVYRTYEQYF

size: .
length: 15
D: .
J: TRBJ2-1
V: TRBV5-1
DNA: TGCGCCAGCAGCTTGGCGTCCAGTCCCTACAATGAGCAGTTCTTC
CDR3: CASSLASSPYNEQFF

size: .
length: 15
D: TRBD1
J: TRBJ2-2
V: TRBV7-9
DNA: TGTGCCAGCAGCCTGGGGACAGCGAACACCGGGGAGCTGTTTTTT
CDR3: CASSLGTANTGELFF

size: .
length: 15
D: .
J: TRBJ1-3
V: TRBV5-6
DNA: TGTGCCAGCAGCTTAAAACAAACATCTGGAAACACCATATATTTT
CDR3: CASSLKQTSGNTIYF

size: .
length: 15
D: .
J: TRBJ1-1
V: TRBV30
DNA: TGTGCCTGGAGTGGGTTTGGGGGGGAGTACACTGAAGCTTTCTTT
CDR3: CAWSGFGGEYTEAFF

size: .
length: 14
D: TRBD2
J: TRBJ2-3
V: TRBV19
DNA: TGTGCCAGTACCCAGACTAGCCCTACAGATACGCAGTATTTT
CDR3: CASTQTSPTDTQYF

size: once
length: 14
D: TRBD1
J: TRBJ1-1
V: TRBV19
DNA: TGTGCCAGTAGCATCGTGGGACAGATCACTGAAGCTTTCTTT
CDR3: CASSIVGQITEAFF

size: .
length: 17
D: .
J: TRBJ2-5
V: TRBV12-5
DNA: TGTGCTAGTGGTTCCTCATACACCGACAAGTACCAAGAGACCCAGTACTTC
CDR3: CASGSSYTDKYQETQYF

size: .
length: 16
D: TRBD2
J: TRBJ2-1
V: TRBV7-9
DNA: TGTGCCAGCAGCTTAGCGGCTAGCGGGGACTACAATGAGCAGTTCTTC
CDR3: CASSLAASGDYNEQFF

size: .
length: 15
D: .
J: TRBJ2-2
V: TRBV5-6
DNA: TGTGCCAGCAGCTTTGGACAGAGTGGGTTCGGGGAGCTGTTTTTT
CDR3: CASSFGQSGFGELFF

size: few
length: 14
D: TRBD1
J: TRBJ1-1
V: TRBV28
DNA: TGTGCCAGCAGTTTAGGGGTAGGGGACAGAGAAGCTTTCTTT
CDR3: CASSLGVGDREAFF

size: .
length: 18
D: .
J: TRBJ2-7
V: TRBV4-3
DNA: TGCGCCAGCAGTCCCCAGCCCTTAAAGGGGGAGGGCCGTTACGAGCAGTACTTC
CDR3: CASSPQPLKGEGRYEQYF

size: .
length: 14
D: .
J: TRBJ2-2
V: TRBV4-3
DNA: TGCGCCAGCAGCCAAGAAATGCGGGCCGGGGAGCTGTTTTTT
CDR3: CASSQEMRAGELFF

size: .
length: 13
D: .
J: TRBJ2-1
V: TRBV4-2
DNA: TGTGCCAGCAGCCAAGAAGACACCAATGAGCAGTTCTTC
CDR3: CASSQEDTNEQFF

size: .
length: 14
D: .
J: TRBJ1-2
V: TRBV6-1
DNA: TGTGCCAGCAGTGAAACTGAAGGGGGCTATGGCTACACCTTC
CDR3: CASSETEGGYGYTF

size: .
length: 13
D: .
J: TRBJ1-1
V: TRBV19
DNA: TGTGCCAGTAGTATGAGTGAGAACACTGAAGCTTTCTTT
CDR3: CASSMSENTEAFF

size: .
length: 16
D: TRBD2
J: TRBJ2-1
V: TRBV9
DNA: TGTGCCAGCAGCCGGACTAGCGGGAGTCCCTACAATGAGCAGTTCTTC
CDR3: CASSRTSGSPYNEQFF

size: .
length: 15
D: .
J: TRBJ1-1
V: TRBV6-5
DNA: TGTGCCAGCAGTTACACCCGGACAGTGAACACTGAAGCTTTCTTT
CDR3: CASSYTRTVNTEAFF

size: .
length: 13
D: .
J: TRBJ1-3
V: TRBV6-5
DNA: TGTGCCAGCAGCCCCCTCTCTGGAAACACCATATATTTT
CDR3: CASSPLSGNTIYF

size: .
length: 14
D: .
J: TRBJ1-1
V: TRBV4-3
DNA: TGCGCCAGCAGCCAAGATCCTCTGAACACTGAAGCTTTCTTT
CDR3: CASSQDPLNTEAFF

size: .
length: 13
D: TRBD1
J: TRBJ2-7
V: TRBV27
DNA: TGTGCCAGCAAATTACAGGGGGGCTACGAGCAGTACTTC
CDR3: CASKLQGGYEQYF

size: .
length: 15
D: .
J: TRBJ2-1
V: TRBV19
DNA: TGTGCCAGTAGTATAGGATACCCCCGAGGGAATGAGCAGTTCTTC
CDR3: CASSIGYPRGNEQFF

size: .
length: 14
D: .
J: TRBJ2-3
V: TRBV5-5
DNA: TGTGCCAGCAGCTTCGACACGGGCACAGATACGCAGTATTTT
CDR3: CASSFDTGTDTQYF

size: .
length: 16
D: TRBD2
J: TRBJ2-1
V: TRBV5-1
DNA: TGCGCCAGCAGCTTGACTAGCGGGAGTCAAGGGAATGAGCAGTTCTTC
CDR3: CASSLTSGSQGNEQFF

size: .
length: 14
D: .
J: TRBJ2-2
V: TRBV4-3
DNA: TGCGCCAGCAGTCGTATCAGAACGGGCGGGGAGCTGTTTTTT
CDR3: CASSRIRTGGELFF